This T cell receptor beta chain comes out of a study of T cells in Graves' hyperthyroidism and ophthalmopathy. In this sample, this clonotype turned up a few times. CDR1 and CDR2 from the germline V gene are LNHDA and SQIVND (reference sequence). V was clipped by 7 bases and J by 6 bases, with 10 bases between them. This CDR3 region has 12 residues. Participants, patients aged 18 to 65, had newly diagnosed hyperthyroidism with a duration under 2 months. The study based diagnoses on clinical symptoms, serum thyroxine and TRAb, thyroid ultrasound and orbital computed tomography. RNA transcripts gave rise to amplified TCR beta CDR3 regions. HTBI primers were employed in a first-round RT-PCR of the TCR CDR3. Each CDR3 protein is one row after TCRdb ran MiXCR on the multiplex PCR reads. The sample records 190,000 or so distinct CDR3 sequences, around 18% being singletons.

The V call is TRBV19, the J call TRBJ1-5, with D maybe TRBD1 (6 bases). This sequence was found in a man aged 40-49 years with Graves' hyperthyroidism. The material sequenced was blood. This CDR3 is CASNVGAQPQHF. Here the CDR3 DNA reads TGTGCCAGTAATGTGGGGGCTCAGCCCCAGCATTTT.